This is a list of T cell receptor beta chains from one sample in a study of lymphopenia after photon versus proton radiotherapy. Some clones are missing from TCRdb's copy, which holds only in-frame ones; the method was immunoSEQ multiplex PCR. The repertoire holds roughly 41,000 clones, with about 83% as singletons. This specimen consisted of peripheral blood, obtained from a patient treated with photon-based radiotherapy. These receptors were taken from a man in his fifties with gastric cancer. Each CDR3 is given with its conserved first and last residue. The order of the fields is V gene, D gene, clone size, J gene, CDR3 protein. A D gene is named only where the DNA matches it firmly. Some rows have no size entry. The others give once, few or many, or a class for an expanded clone.

TRBV7-2	TRBD2	few	TRBJ2-1	CASSLMSASGRGGNEQFF
TRBV4-1	TRBD2	NA	TRBJ2-1	CASSQPTSSYNEQFF
TRBV15	NA	NA	TRBJ2-1	CATSRASPGGPVEQFF
TRBV19	NA	NA	TRBJ2-2	CATRQGGTGELFF
TRBV28	NA	NA	TRBJ2-1	CASSARGGVRSNEQFF
TRBV4-1	NA	NA	TRBJ2-5	CASSRLLGETQYF
TRBV28	NA	NA	TRBJ1-3	CASSFGGQGPGNTIYF
TRBV13	NA	NA	TRBJ2-3	CASSLGRITDTQYF
TRBV7-3	NA	NA	TRBJ1-1	CASSLEGGMNTEAFF
TRBV9	NA	NA	TRBJ2-2	CASSVEASSGGELFF
TRBV19	TRBD1	few	TRBJ1-3	CASSGLDRTKSGNTIYF
TRBV9	NA	NA	TRBJ2-7	CASSVGDGDYEQYF
TRBV7-8	TRBD1	NA	TRBJ2-1	CASSLAQQGVWGEQFF
TRBV7-2	TRBD1	NA	TRBJ2-7	CASSPGTGLYF
TRBV11-2	NA	NA	TRBJ2-5	CASSLGNRETQYF
TRBV7-9	NA	NA	TRBJ2-7	CASSLGGEWYEQYF
TRBV19	NA	NA	TRBJ2-7	CASSRGGFAYEQYF
TRBV11-2	NA	NA	TRBJ2-1	CASSFDGNYNEQFF
TRBV7-9	TRBD1	NA	TRBJ1-2	CASSVWGQTNYGYTF
TRBV5-1	NA	few	TRBJ2-1	CASSLAWGRHYNEQFF
TRBV28	NA	NA	TRBJ1-4	CASRRRQGDSEKLFF
TRBV9	NA	NA	NA	CASSVAHGYEQYF
TRBV7-9	TRBD1	NA	TRBJ1-1	CASSLAGWRGPIRNTEAFF
TRBV6-5	TRBD2	NA	TRBJ2-7	CASSYQRGAYEQYF
TRBV6-6	NA	NA	TRBJ1-2	CASSDSARGGYTF
TRBV29-1	TRBD1	NA	TRBJ1-1	CSAHTTIGQAEAFF
TRBV28	TRBD2	NA	TRBJ2-3	CASSPGLRASSTDTQYF
TRBV27	NA	few	TRBJ1-2	CASSPRNNYGYTF
TRBV2	TRBD1	NA	TRBJ2-7	CASSPRDRGQAYEQYF
TRBV11-2	NA	NA	TRBJ1-2	CASSGRVVGYTF
TRBV21-1	NA	NA	TRBJ2-1	CASSKEGSGPYNEQFF
TRBV5-8	NA	NA	TRBJ2-6	CASTSGSYSGANVLTF
TRBV6-5	TRBD2	NA	TRBJ2-3	CASSYSQREFTDTQYF
TRBV7-9	NA	NA	TRBJ1-2	CASRGRGSNYGYTF
TRBV11-2	TRBD2	NA	TRBJ2-7	CASSFTGTSGSLIIYEQYF
TRBV11-2	NA	NA	TRBJ2-7	CASSWSGGAYEQYF
TRBV2	NA	NA	TRBJ1-2	CASTREEANYGYTF
TRBV2	NA	NA	TRBJ1-1	CASLGPRNTEAFF
TRBV5-4	NA	few	TRBJ2-7	CASSLDFYEQYF
TRBV7-3	TRBD1	NA	TRBJ1-2	CASSSGTGGDAYTF
TRBV10-3	TRBD2	NA	TRBJ2-5	CAISEGGTSGPRRGARETQYF
TRBV19	NA	once	TRBJ1-1	CASSITGVNTEAFF
TRBV6-6	NA	NA	TRBJ1-1	CASRRPPSGAFF
TRBV29-1	TRBD1	NA	TRBJ1-3	CSVDAGQLSGNTIYF
TRBV7-3	NA	few	TRBJ2-1	CASSLVGRQGGEQFF
TRBV27	TRBD2	NA	TRBJ2-2	CASSSPGLLELFF
TRBV28	NA	NA	TRBJ1-1	CASSLSPDYTEAFF
TRBV7-2	TRBD1	few	TRBJ1-2	CASSLDPSSRGDGYTF
TRBV6-5	NA	NA	TRBJ2-3	CASSPDYTDTQYF
TRBV7-2	TRBD1	NA	TRBJ2-7	CASSPGTGKYEQYF
TRBV7-9	NA	NA	TRBJ2-3	CASSFSVGTDTQYF
TRBV4-1	TRBD2	NA	TRBJ2-7	CASSPLGLADHGQYF